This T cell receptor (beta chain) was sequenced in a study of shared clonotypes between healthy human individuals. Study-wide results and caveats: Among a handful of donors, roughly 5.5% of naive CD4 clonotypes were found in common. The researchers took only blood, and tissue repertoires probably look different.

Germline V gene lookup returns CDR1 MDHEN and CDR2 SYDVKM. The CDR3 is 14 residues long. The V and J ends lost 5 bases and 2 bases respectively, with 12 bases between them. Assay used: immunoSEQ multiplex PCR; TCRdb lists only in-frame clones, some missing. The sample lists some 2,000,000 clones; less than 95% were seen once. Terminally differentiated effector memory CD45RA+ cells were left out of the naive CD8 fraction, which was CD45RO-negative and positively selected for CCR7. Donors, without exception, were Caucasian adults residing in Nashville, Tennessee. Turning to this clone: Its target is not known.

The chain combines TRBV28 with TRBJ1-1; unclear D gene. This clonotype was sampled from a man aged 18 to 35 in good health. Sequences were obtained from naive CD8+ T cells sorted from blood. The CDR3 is CASSPRWVNTEAFF. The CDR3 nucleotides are TGTGCCAGCAGTCCGAGATGGGTCAACACTGAAGCTTTCTTT. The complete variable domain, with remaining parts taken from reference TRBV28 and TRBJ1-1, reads DVKVTQSSRYLVKRTGEKVFLECVQDMDHENMFWYRQDPGLGLRLIYFSYDVKMKEKGDIPEGYSVSREKKERFSLILESASTNQTSMYLCASSPRWVNTEAFFGQGTRLTVV.